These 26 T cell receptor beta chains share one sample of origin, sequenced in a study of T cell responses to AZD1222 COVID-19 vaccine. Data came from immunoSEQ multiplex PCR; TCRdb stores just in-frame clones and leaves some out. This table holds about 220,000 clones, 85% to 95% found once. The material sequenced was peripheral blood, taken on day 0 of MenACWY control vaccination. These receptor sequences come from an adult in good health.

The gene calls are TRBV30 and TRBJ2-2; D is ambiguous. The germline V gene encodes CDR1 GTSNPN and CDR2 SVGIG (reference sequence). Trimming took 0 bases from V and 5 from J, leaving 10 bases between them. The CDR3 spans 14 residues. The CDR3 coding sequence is TGTGCCTGGAGTGTTGGGTGGGGTACCGGGGAGCTGTTTTTT. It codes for CAWSVGWGTGELFF.

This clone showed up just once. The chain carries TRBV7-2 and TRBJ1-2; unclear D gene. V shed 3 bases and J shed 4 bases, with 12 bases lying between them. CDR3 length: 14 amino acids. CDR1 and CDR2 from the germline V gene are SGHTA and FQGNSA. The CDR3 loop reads CASSLLGWGYGYTF. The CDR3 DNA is TGTGCCAGCAGCTTGTTGGGGTGGGGCTATGGCTACACCTTC.

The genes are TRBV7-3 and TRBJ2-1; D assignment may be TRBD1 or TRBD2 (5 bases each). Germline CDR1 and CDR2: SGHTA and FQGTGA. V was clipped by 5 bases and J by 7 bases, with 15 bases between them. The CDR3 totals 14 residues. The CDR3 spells CASSPDGWGNEQFF. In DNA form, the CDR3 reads TGTGCCAGCAGCCCCGACGGTTGGGGGAATGAGCAGTTCTTC.

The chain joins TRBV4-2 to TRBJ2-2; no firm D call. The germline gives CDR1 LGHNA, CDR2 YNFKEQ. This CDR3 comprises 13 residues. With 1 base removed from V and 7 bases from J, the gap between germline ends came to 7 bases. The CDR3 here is CASSQAFHGELFF. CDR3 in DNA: TGTGCCAGCAGCCAAGCCTTCCACGGGGAGCTGTTTTTT.

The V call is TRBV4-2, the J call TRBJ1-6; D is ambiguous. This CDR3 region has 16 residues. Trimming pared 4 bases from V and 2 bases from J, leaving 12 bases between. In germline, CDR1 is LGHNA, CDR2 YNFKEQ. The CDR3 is CASSRQEGTYNSPLHF. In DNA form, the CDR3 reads TGTGCCAGCAGCCGTCAGGAAGGGACCTATAATTCACCCCTCCACTTT.

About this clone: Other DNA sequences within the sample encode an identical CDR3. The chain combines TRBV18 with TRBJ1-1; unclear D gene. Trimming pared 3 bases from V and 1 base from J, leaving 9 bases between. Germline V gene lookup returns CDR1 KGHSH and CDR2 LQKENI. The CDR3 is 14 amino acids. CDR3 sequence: CASSPKGGNTEAFF. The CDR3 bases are TGTGCCAGCTCACCTAAGGGTGGGAACACTGAAGCTTTCTTT. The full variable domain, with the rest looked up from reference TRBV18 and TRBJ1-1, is NAGVMQNPRHLVRRRGQEARLRCSPMKGHSHVYWYRQLPEEGLKFMVYLQKENIIDESGMPKERFSAEFPKEGPSILRIQQVVRGDSAAYFCASSPKGGNTEAFFGQGTRLTVV.

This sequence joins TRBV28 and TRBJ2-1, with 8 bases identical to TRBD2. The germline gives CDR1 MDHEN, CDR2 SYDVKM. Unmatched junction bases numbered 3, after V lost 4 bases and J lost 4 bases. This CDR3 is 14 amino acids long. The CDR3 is CASSWRGDYNEQFF. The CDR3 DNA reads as TGTGCCAGCAGTTGGCGGGGGGATTACAATGAGCAGTTCTTC.

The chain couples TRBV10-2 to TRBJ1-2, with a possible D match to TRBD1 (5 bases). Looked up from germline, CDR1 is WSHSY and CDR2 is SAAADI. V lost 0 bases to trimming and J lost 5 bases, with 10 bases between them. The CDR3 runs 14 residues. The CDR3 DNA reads TGCGCCAGCAGTGAGTCAAGGACAACTTATGGCTACACCTTC. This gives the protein CASSESRTTYGYTF.

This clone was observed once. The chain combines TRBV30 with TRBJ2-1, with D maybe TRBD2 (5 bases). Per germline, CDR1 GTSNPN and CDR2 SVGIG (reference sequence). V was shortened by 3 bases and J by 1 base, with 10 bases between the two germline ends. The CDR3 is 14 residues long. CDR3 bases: TGTGCCTGGAGCCCGGGGAGATCCTACAATGAGCAGTTCTTC. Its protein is CAWSPGRSYNEQFF.

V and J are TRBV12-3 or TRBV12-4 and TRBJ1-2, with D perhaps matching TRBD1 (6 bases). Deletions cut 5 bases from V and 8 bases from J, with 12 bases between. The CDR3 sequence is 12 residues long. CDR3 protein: CASSPQRGGYTF. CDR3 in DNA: TGTGCCAGCAGTCCACAAAGGGGGGGCTACACCTTC.

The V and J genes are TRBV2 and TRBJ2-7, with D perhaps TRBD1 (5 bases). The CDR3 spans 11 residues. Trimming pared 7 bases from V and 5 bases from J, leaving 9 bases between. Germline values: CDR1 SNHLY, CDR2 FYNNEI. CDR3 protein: CASTGFDEQYF. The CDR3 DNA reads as TGTGCCAGCACAGGGTTCGACGAGCAGTACTTC. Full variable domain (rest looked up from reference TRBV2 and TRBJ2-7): EPEVTQTPSHQVTQMGQEVILRCVPISNHLYFYWYRQILGQKVEFLVSFYNNEISEKSEIFDDQFSVERPDGSNFTLKIRSTKLEDSAMYFCASTGFDEQYFGPGTRLTVT.

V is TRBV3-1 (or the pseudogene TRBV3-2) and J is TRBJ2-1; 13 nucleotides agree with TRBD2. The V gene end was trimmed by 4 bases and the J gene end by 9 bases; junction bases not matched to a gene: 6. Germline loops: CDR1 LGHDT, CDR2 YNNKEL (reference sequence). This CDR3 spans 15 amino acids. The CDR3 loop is CASSPGLAGVGEQFF. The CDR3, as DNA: TGTGCCAGCAGCCCCGGACTAGCGGGGGTGGGTGAGCAGTTCTTC.

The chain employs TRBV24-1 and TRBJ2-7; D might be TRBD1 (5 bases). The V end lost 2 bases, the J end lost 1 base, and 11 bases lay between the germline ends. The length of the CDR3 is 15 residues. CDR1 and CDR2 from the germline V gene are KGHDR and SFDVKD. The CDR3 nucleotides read TGTGCCACCAGTGATTCGAAACAGGTATCCTACGAGCAGTACTTC. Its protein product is CATSDSKQVSYEQYF.

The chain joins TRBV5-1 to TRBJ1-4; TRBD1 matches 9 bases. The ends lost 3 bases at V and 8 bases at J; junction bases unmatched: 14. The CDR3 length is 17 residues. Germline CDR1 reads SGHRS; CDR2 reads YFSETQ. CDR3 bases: TGCGCCAGCAGCTCGGGGACAGGGATCTTGTTGGACGAAAAACTGTTTTTT. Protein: CASSSGTGILLDEKLFF.

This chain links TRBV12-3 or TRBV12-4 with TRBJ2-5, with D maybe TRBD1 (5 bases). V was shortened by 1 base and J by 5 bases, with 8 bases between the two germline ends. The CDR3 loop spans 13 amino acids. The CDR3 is CASSLEGRETQYF. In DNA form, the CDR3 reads TGTGCCAGCAGTTTAGAGGGGCGGGAGACCCAGTACTTC.

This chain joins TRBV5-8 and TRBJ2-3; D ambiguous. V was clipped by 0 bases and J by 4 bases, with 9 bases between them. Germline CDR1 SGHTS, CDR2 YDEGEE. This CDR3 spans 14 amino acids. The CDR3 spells CASSLAPGADTQYF. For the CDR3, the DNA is TGTGCCAGCAGCTTGGCCCCTGGAGCAGATACGCAGTATTTT.

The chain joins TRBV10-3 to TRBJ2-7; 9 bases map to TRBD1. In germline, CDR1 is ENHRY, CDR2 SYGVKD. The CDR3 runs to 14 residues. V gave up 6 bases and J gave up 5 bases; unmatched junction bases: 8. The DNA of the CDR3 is TGTGCCATCAGACCGGGACAGGGCATCCACGAGCAGTACTTC. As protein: CAIRPGQGIHEQYF.

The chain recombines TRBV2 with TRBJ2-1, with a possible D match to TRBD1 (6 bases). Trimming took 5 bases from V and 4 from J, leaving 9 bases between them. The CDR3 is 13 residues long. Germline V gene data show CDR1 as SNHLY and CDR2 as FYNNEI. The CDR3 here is CASSLQGYNEQFF. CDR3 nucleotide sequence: TGTGCCAGCAGTCTTCAGGGGTACAATGAGCAGTTCTTC. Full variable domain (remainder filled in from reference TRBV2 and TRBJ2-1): EPEVTQTPSHQVTQMGQEVILRCVPISNHLYFYWYRQILGQKVEFLVSFYNNEISEKSEIFDDQFSVERPDGSNFTLKIRSTKLEDSAMYFCASSLQGYNEQFFGPGTRLTVL.

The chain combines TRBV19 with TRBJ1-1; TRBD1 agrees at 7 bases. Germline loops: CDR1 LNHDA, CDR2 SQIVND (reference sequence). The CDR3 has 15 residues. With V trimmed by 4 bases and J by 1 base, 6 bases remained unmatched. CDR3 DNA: TGTGCCAGTAGTAGGCCAGGGGGAGCGAACACTGAAGCTTTCTTT. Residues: CASSRPGGANTEAFF.

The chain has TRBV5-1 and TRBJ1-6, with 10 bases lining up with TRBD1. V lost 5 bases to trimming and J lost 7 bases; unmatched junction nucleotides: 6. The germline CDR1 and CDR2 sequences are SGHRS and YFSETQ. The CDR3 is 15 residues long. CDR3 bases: TGCGCCAGCAGGCCGCCGGGACAGGGGAATTCACCCCTCCACTTT. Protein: CASRPPGQGNSPLHF.

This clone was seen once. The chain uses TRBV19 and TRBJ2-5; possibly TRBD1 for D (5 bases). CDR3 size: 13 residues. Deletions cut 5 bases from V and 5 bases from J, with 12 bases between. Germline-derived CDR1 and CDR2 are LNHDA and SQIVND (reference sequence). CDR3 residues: CASSPQGRETQYF. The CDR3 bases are TGTGCCAGTAGTCCTCAGGGTAGGGAGACCCAGTACTTC.

The CDR3: CASSPNSNQPQHF. The CDR3 region has the DNA TGTGCCAGCTCACCGAATAGCAATCAGCCCCAGCATTTT. This chain uses TRBV18 with TRBJ1-5; no firm D call. The V end lost 3 bases, the J end lost 0 bases, and 3 bases lay between the germline ends. The CDR3 loop spans 13 amino acids. The germline V gene has CDR1 KGHSH and CDR2 LQKENI.

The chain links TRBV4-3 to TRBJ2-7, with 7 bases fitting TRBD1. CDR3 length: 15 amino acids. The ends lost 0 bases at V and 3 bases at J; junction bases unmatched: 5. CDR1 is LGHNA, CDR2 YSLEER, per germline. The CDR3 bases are TGCGCCAGCAGCCAAGATCGAGGGGGCATCTACGAGCAGTACTTC. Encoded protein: CASSQDRGGIYEQYF.

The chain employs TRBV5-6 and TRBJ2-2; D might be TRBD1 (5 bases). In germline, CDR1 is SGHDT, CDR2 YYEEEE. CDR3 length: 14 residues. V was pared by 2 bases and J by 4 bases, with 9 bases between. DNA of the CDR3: TGTGCCAGCAGCTTTGGGGCTAGCACCGGGGAGCTGTTTTTT. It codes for CASSFGASTGELFF.

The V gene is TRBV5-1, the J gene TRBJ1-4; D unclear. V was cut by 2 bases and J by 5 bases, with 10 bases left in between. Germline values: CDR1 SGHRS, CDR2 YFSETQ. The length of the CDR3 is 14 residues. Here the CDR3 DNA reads TGCGCCAGCAGCTTACAATTAGGGAATGAAAAACTGTTTTTT. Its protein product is CASSLQLGNEKLFF.

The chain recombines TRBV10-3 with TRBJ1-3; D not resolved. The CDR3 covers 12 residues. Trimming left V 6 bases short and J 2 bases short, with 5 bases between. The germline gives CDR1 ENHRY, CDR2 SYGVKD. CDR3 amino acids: CAIRTAGNTIYF. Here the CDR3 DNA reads TGTGCCATCAGAACTGCTGGAAACACCATATATTTT.